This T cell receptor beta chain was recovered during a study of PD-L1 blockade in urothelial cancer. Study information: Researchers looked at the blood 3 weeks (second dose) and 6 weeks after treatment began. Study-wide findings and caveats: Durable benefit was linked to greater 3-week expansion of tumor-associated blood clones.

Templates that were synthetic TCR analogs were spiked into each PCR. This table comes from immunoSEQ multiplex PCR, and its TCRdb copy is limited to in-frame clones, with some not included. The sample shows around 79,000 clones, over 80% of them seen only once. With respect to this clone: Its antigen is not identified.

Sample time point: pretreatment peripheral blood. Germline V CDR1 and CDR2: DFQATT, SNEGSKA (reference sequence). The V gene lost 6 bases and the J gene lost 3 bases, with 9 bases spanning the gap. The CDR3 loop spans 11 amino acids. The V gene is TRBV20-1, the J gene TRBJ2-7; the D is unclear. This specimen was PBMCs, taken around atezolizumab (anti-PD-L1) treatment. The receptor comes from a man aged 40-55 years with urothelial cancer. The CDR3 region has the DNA TGCAGTGCCGGCGGTCACTACGAGCAGTACTTC. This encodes CSAGGHYEQYF.